These 30 T cell receptor beta chains originate from one sample sequenced in a study of T cell changes during pregnancy in multiple sclerosis. Some clones are missing from TCRdb's copy, which holds only in-frame ones; the method was immunoSEQ multiplex PCR. The data contain tens of thousands of clones, roughly nine tenths of them singletons. Sequencing used CD4+ T cells from peripheral blood mononuclear cells, obtained in the first trimester of pregnancy. The source is a female donor with multiple sclerosis, enrolled in a pregnancy study.

The gene calls are TRBV5-4 and TRBJ2-5; D may be TRBD2 (6 bases). This CDR3 has 13 residues. Germline values: CDR1 SGHNT, CDR2 YYREEE (reference sequence). Trimming shortened V by 2 bases and J by 5 bases, and 10 bases separated the two germline ends. For the CDR3, the DNA is TGTGCCAGCAGCTTTACGGGAGATGAGACCCAGTACTTC. Translation gives CASSFTGDETQYF. The full variable domain, in which reference TRBV5-4 and TRBJ2-5 provide the parts outside the CDR3, is ETGVTQSPTHLIKTRGQQVTLRCSSQSGHNTVSWYQQALGQGPQFIFQYYREEENGRGNFPPRFSGLQFPNYSSELNVNALELDDSALYLCASSFTGDETQYFGPGTRLLVL.

This clone was seen only once. This chain links TRBV30 with TRBJ1-1; 7 bases align to TRBD1. Germline V CDR1 and CDR2: GTSNPN, SVGIG (reference sequence). CDR3 size: 14 residues. The V and J ends lost 8 bases and 4 bases, in that order; junction bases with no gene match: 13. The CDR3 DNA reads as TGTGCCGGAGTCTCCTACGACAGGGTCACTGAAGCTTTCTTT. Amino acid sequence: CAGVSYDRVTEAFF.

The genes are TRBV11-2 and TRBJ1-6, with no clear D. Germline CDR1 is SGHAT and CDR2 is FQNNGV. Trimming stripped 1 base from V and 7 bases from J, with 11 bases between. CDR3 length equals 15 residues. The CDR3 DNA reads TGTGCCAGCAGCTTAGTTCGGGGATCCAATTCACCCCTCCACTTT. This gives the protein CASSLVRGSNSPLHF. The whole variable domain, remainder taken from reference TRBV11-2 and TRBJ1-6, is EAGVAQSPRYKIIEKRQSVAFWCNPISGHATLYWYQQILGQGPKLLIQFQNNGVVDDSQLPKDRFSAERLKGVDSTLKIQPAKLEDSAVYLCASSLVRGSNSPLHFGNGTRLTVT.

The chain recombines TRBV9 with TRBJ2-7, with D unresolved. Trimming removed 4 bases at V and 7 bases at J, with 15 bases between. In germline, CDR1 is SGDLS, CDR2 YYNGEE. The CDR3 runs 13 residues. The DNA for the CDR3 is TGTGCCAGCAGCTCCCGTGGCTCCAAGGAGCAGTACTTC. Translation gives CASSSRGSKEQYF.

This clone was observed a single time. The chain combines TRBV6-5 with TRBJ1-1; tentatively, D is TRBD1 (5 bases). This CDR3 spans 15 amino acids. V shed 0 bases and J shed 5 bases, with 13 bases lying between them. The V gene's germline CDR1 is MNHEY and CDR2 SVGAGI. The CDR3 DNA follows: TGTGCCAGCAGTTACTCAGGGGTATTGGGTACTGAAGCTTTCTTT. Translating it yields CASSYSGVLGTEAFF.

The chain is built from TRBV5-1 and TRBJ1-2; TRBD1 is a possible D gene (6 bases). CDR1 is SGHRS and CDR2 is YFSETQ in the germline V gene. The V end lost 4 bases, the J end lost 3 bases, and 10 bases lay between the germline ends. The CDR3 runs 13 residues. CDR3 amino acids: CASSQGGDYGYTF. The DNA of the CDR3 is TGCGCCAGCAGCCAAGGGGGGGACTATGGCTACACCTTC.

The chain links TRBV5-4 to TRBJ1-3; tentatively, D is TRBD1 (6 bases). This CDR3 contains 16 residues. Germline V gene lookup returns CDR1 SGHNT and CDR2 YYREEE (reference sequence). Trimming pared 1 base from V and 0 bases from J, leaving 11 bases between. The CDR3 DNA reads as TGTGCCAGCAGCTTGAACAGGGCCTCCTCTGGAAACACCATATATTTT. It is translated as CASSLNRASSGNTIYF.

The chain links TRBV6-5 to TRBJ2-5; D not certain. The V and J ends lost 0 bases and 1 base respectively, with 6 bases between them. This CDR3 is 14 amino acids long. Germline V lookup: CDR1 MNHEY, CDR2 SVGAGI. The chain's CDR3 is CASSYSNFQETQYF. Written as DNA, the CDR3 is TGTGCCAGCAGTTACTCGAACTTCCAAGAGACCCAGTACTTC.

The chain recombines TRBV5-6 with TRBJ1-1; 8 bases fit TRBD1. The germline V gene encodes CDR1 SGHDT and CDR2 YYEEEE. This CDR3 comprises 15 residues. V trimming: 0 bases; J trimming: 2 bases; junction bases outside the gene matches: 3. The CDR3 protein is CASSLDRGFNTEAFF. The DNA for the CDR3 is TGTGCCAGCAGCTTGGACAGGGGGTTTAACACTGAAGCTTTCTTT. Full variable domain (remainder filled in from reference TRBV5-6 and TRBJ1-1): DAGVTQSPTHLIKTRGQQVTLRCSPKSGHDTVSWYQQALGQGPQFIFQYYEEEERQRGNFPDRFSGHQFPNYSSELNVNALLLGDSALYLCASSLDRGFNTEAFFGQGTRLTVV.

This chain links TRBV14 with TRBJ1-2, with D perhaps TRBD1 (5 bases). Trimming left V 0 bases short and J 4 bases short, with 9 bases between. CDR1 and CDR2 from the germline V gene are SGHDN and FVKESK. The CDR3 spans 14 residues. In DNA, the CDR3 is TGTGCCAGCAGCCAAGATTGGCAGGGCTATGGCTACACCTTC. Translating it yields CASSQDWQGYGYTF.

The rearrangement uses TRBV5-1 and TRBJ2-1; 10 bases are a match to TRBD1. J lost 10 bases, V lost 4 bases, and 14 bases had no gene match. The CDR3 is 16 amino acids. From germline, CDR1 is SGHRS and CDR2 YFSETQ. The CDR3 nucleotides are TGCGCCAGCAGCCCTCTACCCGGGACAGGGGAGATAGAGCAGTTCTTC. It codes for CASSPLPGTGEIEQFF.

The J gene is TRBJ2-6, the V gene TRBV5-6; TRBD2 might be the D (6 bases). This CDR3 is built from 15 residues. The germline gives CDR1 SGHDT, CDR2 YYEEEE. V was pared by 1 base and J by 4 bases, with 9 bases between. CDR3 residues: CASSLFAGGANVLTF. CDR3 DNA sequence: TGTGCCAGCAGCTTGTTTGCGGGGGGGGCCAACGTCCTGACTTTC.

The chain uses TRBV5-4 and TRBJ2-3, with unresolved D. Germline loops: CDR1 SGHNT, CDR2 YYREEE (reference sequence). The CDR3 contains 13 residues. Trimming took off 2 bases at V and 2 bases at J, with 6 bases between the two ends. CDR3: CASSFLSTDTQYF. In DNA form, the CDR3 reads TGTGCCAGCAGCTTCCTTTCCACAGATACGCAGTATTTT.

J is TRBJ1-1 and V is TRBV6-5, with 9 bases that match TRBD1. CDR1 is MNHEY and CDR2 is SVGAGI in the germline V gene. The CDR3 spans 12 residues. Trimming took 5 bases from V and 9 from J; bases not matched to a gene: 4. The CDR3 is CASSRGQGKAFF. CDR3 bases: TGTGCCAGCAGTCGCGGACAGGGGAAAGCTTTCTTT.

The genes are TRBV5-6 and TRBJ1-1; D perhaps matches TRBD1 (5 bases). Trimming pared 0 bases from V and 4 bases from J, leaving 10 bases between. The CDR3 loop spans 14 amino acids. CDR1 is SGHDT, CDR2 YYEEEE, per germline. For the CDR3, the DNA is TGTGCCAGCAGCTTGGGCAGACAGTCCACTGAAGCTTTCTTT. It yields the protein CASSLGRQSTEAFF.

The gene calls are TRBV15 and TRBJ2-3, with D unresolved. V lost 0 bases to trimming and J lost 3 bases, with 13 bases between them. The CDR3 covers 16 residues. Germline CDR1 is LNHNV and CDR2 is YYDKDF (reference sequence). DNA for the CDR3: TGTGCCACCAGCAGAGATATGGCGGAAGGAACAGATACGCAGTATTTT. Translated, it gives CATSRDMAEGTDTQYF.

This chain joins TRBV7-2 and TRBJ2-7, with D tentatively TRBD1 (6 bases). Between the trimmed V and J ends, which lost 6 bases and 4 bases, there was a span of 13 bases. Germline V lookup: CDR1 SGHTA, CDR2 FQGNSA. This CDR3 is built from 13 residues. CDR3 nucleotide sequence: TGTGCCAGCAGTTACAGGGAGCCATACGAGCAGTACTTC. Translation gives CASSYREPYEQYF.

The rearrangement uses TRBV9 and TRBJ2-7; the match to TRBD1 covers 7 bases. Per germline, CDR1 SGDLS and CDR2 YYNGEE. The CDR3 runs 14 residues. V dropped 7 bases and J dropped 0; count of bases not matched to a gene: 7. The CDR3 is CASSRWDSSYEQYF. CDR3 coding DNA: TGTGCCAGCTCCCGGTGGGACAGCTCCTACGAGCAGTACTTC.

V is TRBV29-1 and J is TRBJ1-4; D might be TRBD1 (5 bases). V was cut by 4 bases and J by 6 bases, with 9 bases left in between. CDR1 SQVTM and CDR2 ANQGSEA come from the germline V gene. The CDR3 loop spans 12 amino acids. In DNA, the CDR3 is TGCAGCGTTGTCTCGGGGGATGAAAAACTGTTTTTT. Protein: CSVVSGDEKLFF.

The chain joins TRBV4-3 to TRBJ2-7; TRBD1 agrees at 8 bases. Germline values: CDR1 LGHNA, CDR2 YSLEER. This CDR3 is built from 16 residues. Trimming cost V 2 bases and J 2 bases; bases outside gene matches: 8. The DNA of the CDR3 is TGCGCCAGCAGCCAACTATCCGGGACAGGACCCTACGAGCAGTACTTC. Encoded protein: CASSQLSGTGPYEQYF.

The chain is built from TRBV18 and TRBJ1-5; 7 bases match TRBD1. V shed 3 bases and J 6 bases; nucleotides not matched to a gene: 5. CDR3 length equals 14 residues. Germline values: CDR1 KGHSH, CDR2 LQKENI. The chain's CDR3 is CASSPRQGFQPQHF. The CDR3 DNA sequence: TGTGCCAGCTCACCCCGACAGGGCTTTCAGCCCCAGCATTTT.

The chain is built from TRBV4-1 and TRBJ2-1, with 15 bases matching TRBD2. This CDR3 is 18 amino acids long. Germline-derived CDR1 and CDR2 are MGHRA and YSYEKL. V was clipped by 0 bases and J by 7 bases; unmatched bases: 7. The CDR3 bases are TGCGCCAGCAGCCAAGAGGTAGTGGGGACTAGCGGGAGGAATGAGCAGTTCTTC. Its translation is CASSQEVVGTSGRNEQFF.

This chain connects TRBV6-5 to TRBJ1-6, with 7 bases matching TRBD1. Trimming cost V 6 bases and J 7 bases; bases outside gene matches: 6. The CDR3 extends over 14 amino acids. The germline V gene has CDR1 MNHEY and CDR2 SVGAGI. The CDR3 DNA sequence: TGTGCCAGCAGGGCAGGACAGGTCAATTCACCCCTCCACTTT. Residues: CASRAGQVNSPLHF.

J is TRBJ1-4 and V is TRBV29-1, with D hard to call. V was cut by 7 bases and J by 0 bases, with 9 bases left in between. CDR3 length: 13 residues. CDR1 and CDR2 (germline): SQVTM, ANQGSEA. CDR3 DNA sequence: TGCAGCGGCCTGTCAGCAACTAATGAAAAACTGTTTTTT. It encodes CSGLSATNEKLFF.

In this sample, this clone turned up a few times. The chain is built from TRBV18 and TRBJ2-5, with 9 bases lining up with TRBD1. CDR3 size: 15 residues. Germline assignment: CDR1 KGHSH and CDR2 LQKENI. V gave up 1 base and J gave up 3 bases; unmatched junction bases: 3. In nucleotides, the CDR3 is TGTGCCAGCTCACCACAGACAGGGGGAGAAGAGACCCAGTACTTC. Encoded protein: CASSPQTGGEETQYF.

J is TRBJ1-2 and V is TRBV6-1; D call uncertain. Deletions cut 0 bases from V and 8 bases from J, with 10 bases between. The germline V gene has CDR1 MNHNS and CDR2 SASEGT. The CDR3 extends over 13 amino acids. CDR3 nucleotide sequence: TGTGCCAGCAGTGAAGCAAACAGTTACGGCTACACCTTC. Its translation is CASSEANSYGYTF.

The rearrangement joins TRBV5-1 to TRBJ2-2; D remains ambiguous. This CDR3 region has 13 residues. Germline CDR1 reads SGHRS; CDR2 reads YFSETQ. Trimming took off 0 bases at V and 8 bases at J, with 8 bases between the two ends. CDR3 residues: CASSLVEEGELFF. The CDR3 DNA follows: TGCGCCAGCAGCTTGGTTGAGGAAGGGGAGCTGTTTTTT.

The chain joins TRBV10-3 to TRBJ2-7, with D perhaps matching TRBD1 (6 bases). V was pared by 1 base and J by 0 bases, with 10 bases between. This CDR3 has 15 amino acids. CDR1 and CDR2 from the germline V gene are ENHRY and SYGVKD. DNA of the CDR3: TGTGCCATCAGTGAGTTCGGACAGCCCTCCTACGAGCAGTACTTC. Its protein product is CAISEFGQPSYEQYF.

The V call is TRBV4-3, the J call TRBJ2-7; D is perhaps TRBD1 (6 bases). CDR1 LGHNA and CDR2 YSLEER come from the germline V gene. The V and J ends lost 6 bases and 4 bases respectively, with 19 bases between them. There are 15 residues in the CDR3. CDR3 nucleotide sequence: TGCGCCAGCAGGCCGACTTTCAGGGGTTCATACGAGCAGTACTTC. Its protein product is CASRPTFRGSYEQYF.

The chain has TRBV7-9 and TRBJ1-6, with D unresolved. The CDR3 length is 15 residues. Germline loops: CDR1 SEHNR, CDR2 FQNEAQ (reference sequence). The V and J ends lost 0 bases and 7 bases respectively, with 10 bases between them. CDR3 residues: CASSLASSPNSPLHF. For the CDR3, the DNA is TGTGCCAGCAGCTTAGCGTCCAGTCCGAATTCACCCCTCCACTTT.